Many counts were recorded for the clone carrying this T cell receptor beta chain. Its antigen remains unknown. Germline lookup yields CDR1 MDHEN and CDR2 SYDVKM. CDR3 length: 15 amino acids. V gave up 4 bases and J gave up 3 bases, with 16 bases separating them. These data belong to a study of regulatory T cells in long-lasting Graves disease. Across the whole study: Persistent cases took antithyroid drugs over 5 years and stayed TSH receptor antibody positive. Overall study findings and caveats: Persistent Graves' cases showed lower TCR diversity than newly diagnosed cases.

Library construction for TCR beta used iRepertoire HTBI primers and Arm-PCR of CDR3 regions. Via MiXCR, TCRdb re-called the multiplex PCR reads, giving one row per CDR3 protein. The sample yields under 500,000 distinct CDR3 sequences, less than 25% seen once. Regarding time point: persistent/refractory GD, antithyroid drugs over 5 years with positive TRAb. PBMCs provided the RNA from which the TCR library was made. Collection of peripheral blood (roughly 9 milliliters) was done using EDTA tubes. The TCR sequence derives from a female donor with Graves disease. The sample here was peripheral blood mononuclear cells (PBMCs), taken when the disease was refractory, from a patient treated with antithyroid drugs. This rearrangement joins TRBV28 to TRBJ2-7; no firm D call. DNA of the CDR3: TGTGCCAGCAGTTCCCCCGGGCAGCGACTCTACGAGCAGTACTTC. Its protein product is CASSSPGQRLYEQYF.